The rows below give T cell receptor beta chains drawn from one sample of a study of CD8 T cells in ankylosing spondylitis. TCRdb re-called the 5' RACE reads through MiXCR, storing one row per CDR3 protein. The table includes approximately 350,000 distinct CDR3 sequences, about 15% detected once. Material: blood, either unsorted or a sorted T cell fraction (not recorded which). These TCRs come from a male donor with ankylosing spondylitis or in good health (not recorded which). CDR3s include the opening cysteine and the closing phenylalanine or tryptophan. The D gene is left open where the match is weak. A clone size is listed for some rows: how often the clone was seen (once, few, many), or a class if it is expanded.

J gene,clone size,D gene,V gene,CDR3 DNA,CDR3 protein
TRBJ2-3,.,TRBD1,TRBV15,TGTGCCACCAGCAGAGATGTGACAGGGGTATCAGATACGCAGTATTTT,CATSRDVTGVSDTQYF
TRBJ2-3,.,.,TRBV20-1,TGCAGTGCTACCGGGGGCAACACAGATACGCAGTATTTT,CSATGGNTDTQYF
TRBJ2-6,many,.,TRBV30,TGTGCCTGGAGTAGGTCTGGGGCCAACGTCCTGACTTTC,CAWSRSGANVLTF
TRBJ1-2,.,.,TRBV5-1,TGCGCCAGCAGCTTGGGGACAGTTAACTATGGCTACACCTTC,CASSLGTVNYGYTF
TRBJ2-1,.,TRBD2,TRBV11-1,TGTGCCAGCAGCTTAAGTGCAGGAGCGGGGGCGATGTCCTACAATGAGCAGTTCTTC,CASSLSAGAGAMSYNEQFF
TRBJ2-2,many,TRBD1,TRBV5-1,TGCGCCAGCGAGGACAGGGGAAGAACCGGGGAGCTGTTTTTT,CASEDRGRTGELFF
TRBJ2-4,.,TRBD1,TRBV5-1,TGCGCCAGCAGCCCCCGGACAGGGGACATTCAGTACTTC,CASSPRTGDIQYF
TRBJ2-1,few,.,TRBV5-1,TGCGCCAGCGCCCAGGGTTCCTACAATGAGCAGTTCTTC,CASAQGSYNEQFF
TRBJ1-1,.,.,TRBV27,TGTGCCAGCAGTTTAAAAATAAGCGTGAACACTGAAGCTTTCTTT,CASSLKISVNTEAFF
TRBJ2-1,few,.,TRBV7-2,TGTGCCAGCAGCTTAGGAGGGTACTCCTACAATGAGCAGTTCTTC,CASSLGGYSYNEQFF
TRBJ2-1,.,TRBD1,TRBV12-3/TRBV12-4,TGTGCCAGCAGTGGACAGGGGGGTAACTCCTACAATGAGCAGTTCTTC,CASSGQGGNSYNEQFF
TRBJ1-5,few,TRBD1,TRBV10-3,TGTGCCATCAGTGAGTTAGGGGGCAGCAATCAGCCCCAGCATTTT,CAISELGGSNQPQHF
TRBJ2-3,.,TRBD2,TRBV12-3/TRBV12-4,TGTGCCAGCAGTTTGGGGGGACTAGCGGATAGCACAGATACGCAGTATTTT,CASSLGGLADSTDTQYF
TRBJ2-7,.,TRBD1,TRBV5-1,TGCGCCAGCAGCTTGGCTGGGGACAGGGCCGCCGAGCAGTACTTC,CASSLAGDRAAEQYF
TRBJ2-1,few,TRBD1,TRBV12-3/TRBV12-4,TGTGCCAGCAGCCCACCCGGGACAGGGTTTTTGGGCAATGAGCAGTTCTTC,CASSPPGTGFLGNEQFF
TRBJ2-3,few,TRBD2,TRBV12-3/TRBV12-4,TGTGCCAGCAGTTTAAGCTACTGGGGACTAGCGGGAGGGGGAAGCACAGATACGCAGTATTTT,CASSLSYWGLAGGGSTDTQYF
TRBJ1-1,.,.,TRBV12-3/TRBV12-4,TGTGCCAGCAGTTTAGGCTCCCCCTCGAACACTGAAGCTTTCTTT,CASSLGSPSNTEAFF
TRBJ2-3,many,TRBD1,TRBV9,TGTGCCAGCAGCCCCCGGACAGGGGGAACAGATACGCAGTATTTT,CASSPRTGGTDTQYF
TRBJ2-2,few,TRBD1,TRBV6-1,TGTGCCAGCGTCACAGGGGGCGACACCGGGGAGCTGTTTTTT,CASVTGGDTGELFF
TRBJ1-4,.,.,TRBV20-1,TGCAGTGCTTCGACGGTTAATGAAAAACTGTTTTTT,CSASTVNEKLFF
TRBJ1-2,many,.,TRBV7-9,TGTGCCAGCAGCTTAGCGCCTTATAGCTACACCTTC,CASSLAPYSYTF
TRBJ2-3,.,TRBD2,TRBV20-1,TGCAGTGCTCTCGGGAGGGCCTGGGGTACGCAGTATTTT,CSALGRAWGTQYF
TRBJ2-4,.,TRBD2,TRBV3-1,TGTGCCAGCAGCCAGATAGCGGGGGGGACATTAGCCAAAAACATTCAGTACTTC,CASSQIAGGTLAKNIQYF
TRBJ2-7,.,.,TRBV6-1,TGTGCCAGCAGTACCTATGGGACACCACTAGAAGCGTACTTC,CASSTYGTPLEAYF
TRBJ1-3,few,.,TRBV5-6,TGTGCCAGCAGCTTGCCTTCCCTCGGGAACACCATATATTTT,CASSLPSLGNTIYF
TRBJ2-3,.,.,TRBV27,TGTGCCAGCACCGGGTGGGGGGCAGATACGCAGTATTTT,CASTGWGADTQYF
TRBJ2-7,few,.,TRBV10-3,TGTGCCATCAGTTTCTCGGGAGACGAGCAGTACTTC,CAISFSGDEQYF
TRBJ2-1,.,.,TRBV12-3/TRBV12-4,TGTGCCAGCAGCCTTACCGTTAGAAGGAATGAGCAGTTCTTC,CASSLTVRRNEQFF
TRBJ2-1,.,TRBD1,TRBV24-1,TGTGCCACCAGTGGAGGTCGGACAGGGGCCTACAATGAGCAGTTCTTC,CATSGGRTGAYNEQFF
TRBJ2-1,many,.,TRBV5-1,TGCGCCAGCAGCTTGCTTCAGGGCTACAATGAGCAGTTCTTC,CASSLLQGYNEQFF
TRBJ2-1,.,.,TRBV29-1,TGCAGCGTTGACCCCCCCGGATTAGCAGCCTACAATGAGCAGTTCTTC,CSVDPPGLAAYNEQFF
TRBJ2-2,.,.,TRBV12-5,TGTGCTAGTGGTTTGGTACCCTTAAACACCGGGGAGCTGTTTTTT,CASGLVPLNTGELFF
TRBJ1-1,few,TRBD1,TRBV7-6,TGTGCCAGCAGCTTAGAACCTCCGGGACAGACTTTGAACACTGAAGCTTTCTTT,CASSLEPPGQTLNTEAFF
TRBJ1-6,many,TRBD1,TRBV10-3,TGTGCCATCAGTCGGGACAGCCAAAATTCACCCCTCCACTTT,CAISRDSQNSPLHF
TRBJ2-1,few,TRBD1,TRBV6-5,TGTGCCAGCAGTTATAAGGGGGCGGTCAATGAGCAGTTCTTC,CASSYKGAVNEQFF
TRBJ2-2,few,.,TRBV5-6,TGTGCCAGCAGCTGGGGGCGGGTCGCCGGGGAGCTGTTTTTT,CASSWGRVAGELFF
TRBJ1-1,few,.,TRBV20-1,TGCAGTGCTAGAGATTGGAGGGGGACGAACACTGAAGCTTTCTTT,CSARDWRGTNTEAFF
TRBJ1-1,.,TRBD1,TRBV29-1,TGCAGCATGCAGGACAGGCGATATGAAGCTTTCTTT,CSMQDRRYEAFF
TRBJ2-7,.,.,TRBV18,TGTGCCAGCTCACCAGCGGGGTCATCCTACGAGCAGTACTTC,CASSPAGSSYEQYF
TRBJ2-1,.,.,TRBV20-1,TGCAGTGCTCGGTGGGGGAGCTCCTACAATGAGCAGTTCTTC,CSARWGSSYNEQFF
TRBJ2-1,.,.,TRBV12-3/TRBV12-4,TGTGCCAGCAGCCCCATGGGAGGCGGGGACTACAATGAGCAGTTCTTC,CASSPMGGGDYNEQFF
TRBJ2-1,.,.,TRBV24-1,TGTGCCACCAGTGATATGGGTTATGAGCAGTTCTTC,CATSDMGYEQFF
TRBJ2-3,.,.,TRBV20-1,TGCAGTGCTAGAGCAAGTAACACAGATACGCAGTATTTT,CSARASNTDTQYF